This T cell receptor (beta chain) is drawn from a study of CD8 T cells in Susac syndrome. Germline-derived CDR1 and CDR2 are SNHLY and FYNNEI. The V segment lost 5 bases and the J segment 6 bases; nucleotides outside the gene matches: 8. The CDR3 loop spans 16 amino acids. The RNA, about 0.45 to 1 ug, was put through reverse transcription using random hexamers. Across 54 Vbeta and 13 Jbeta, immunoSEQ multiplex PCR amplified TCR beta CDR3. TCRdb reanalysed the immunoSEQ multiplex PCR reads using MiXCR and keeps one entry per CDR3 protein. The table includes about 120,000 distinct CDR3 sequences, over 90% detected once. TCR beta was sequenced from blood CD8+ and CD4+ T cells. The control participants were healthy donors, and these controls were matched with respect to both age and sex.

The chain has TRBV2 and TRBJ2-2; 11 bases are a match to TRBD1. This receptor was identified in a human donor in good health. The sample consisted of CD4+ T cells from PBMCs. DNA for the CDR3: TGTGCCAGCAGTCGAACGGGACAGGGGGTGGCCGGGGAGCTGTTTTTT. Translated, it gives CASSRTGQGVAGELFF.